Listed below are T cell receptor beta chains from one sample, sequenced in a study of T-cell reconstitution after alpha-beta-depleted transplantation in children. TCRdb reprocessed the PCR reads via MiXCR and lists one record per CDR3 protein. The sample consists of 200,000 to 300,000 distinct CDR3 sequences, about 11% of them appearing once. Sequences were derived from PBMCs from the stem cell graft donor, sampled from the stem cell graft. These receptors were taken from a human donor who donated a stem cell graft to a child with acute lymphoblastic leukemia. The CDR3 runs from the conserved cysteine through the conserved F or W. D genes are given only for firm matches. Not all rows give a size; the values are once, few, many and, for expanded clones, a class.

V gene: TRBV7-9
D gene: TRBD1
J gene: TRBJ1-1
clone size: NA
CDR3 DNA: TGTGCCAGCAGCTTCGGGGACAGGGGACTCACTGAAGCTTTCTTT
CDR3 protein: CASSFGDRGLTEAFF

V gene: TRBV11-2
D gene: NA
J gene: TRBJ2-7
clone size: NA
CDR3 DNA: TGTGCCAGCAGCTTAGGGTGGGCAGAGTTCTACGAGCAGTACTTC
CDR3 protein: CASSLGWAEFYEQYF

V gene: TRBV7-6
D gene: TRBD2
J gene: TRBJ2-7
clone size: few
CDR3 DNA: TGTGCCAGCAGCTTAAGGACTGCGGGAGGGCCTTTCAACGAGCAGTACTTC
CDR3 protein: CASSLRTAGGPFNEQYF

V gene: TRBV19
D gene: NA
J gene: TRBJ2-3
clone size: many
CDR3 DNA: TGTGCCAGTAGTATAAGGACCAGGGATACGCAGTATTTT
CDR3 protein: CASSIRTRDTQYF

V gene: TRBV6-5
D gene: NA
J gene: TRBJ2-6
clone size: many
CDR3 DNA: TGTGCCAGCAGATCTAGACAGGCAGGGGCCAACGTCCTGACTTTC
CDR3 protein: CASRSRQAGANVLTF

V gene: TRBV5-6
D gene: NA
J gene: TRBJ2-3
clone size: many
CDR3 DNA: TGTGCCAGCAGCTTGGAGGGGACAGATACGCAGTATTTT
CDR3 protein: CASSLEGTDTQYF

V gene: TRBV4-1
D gene: TRBD2
J gene: TRBJ2-7
clone size: many
CDR3 DNA: TGCGCCAGCAGCGCAAGACTAGCGGGAGGAACCTACGAGCAGTACTTC
CDR3 protein: CASSARLAGGTYEQYF

V gene: TRBV20-1
D gene: TRBD2
J gene: TRBJ2-7
clone size: many
CDR3 DNA: TGCAGTGCTCTGTATTCCCGGACTAGTGGCTACGAGCAGTACTTC
CDR3 protein: CSALYSRTSGYEQYF

V gene: TRBV9
D gene: NA
J gene: TRBJ2-3
clone size: many
CDR3 DNA: TGTGCCAGCAGCGTAGAAGGGAGGACAGATACGCAGTATTTT
CDR3 protein: CASSVEGRTDTQYF

V gene: TRBV6-2/TRBV6-3
D gene: NA
J gene: TRBJ2-1
clone size: NA
CDR3 DNA: TGTGCCAGCAGTTACGTCAGGAACAATGAGCAGTTCTTC
CDR3 protein: CASSYVRNNEQFF

V gene: TRBV27
D gene: NA
J gene: TRBJ1-6
clone size: many
CDR3 DNA: TGTGCCAGCAGTTACAGGGCCTTCAGTAGGGATAATTCACCCCTCCACTTT
CDR3 protein: CASSYRAFSRDNSPLHF

V gene: TRBV12-3/TRBV12-4
D gene: NA
J gene: TRBJ2-2
clone size: once
CDR3 DNA: TGTGCCAGCTGTACCAAACTGCGGACCGGGGAGCTGTTTTTT
CDR3 protein: CASCTKLRTGELFF

V gene: TRBV20-1
D gene: TRBD2
J gene: TRBJ2-3
clone size: NA
CDR3 DNA: TGCAGTGCTCCAAATCTAGCGGGGGGCCGTGCTAGCACAGATACGCAGTATTTT
CDR3 protein: CSAPNLAGGRASTDTQYF

V gene: TRBV5-1
D gene: TRBD1
J gene: TRBJ2-1
clone size: many
CDR3 DNA: TGCGCCAGCAACGACAGGGGATACAATGAGCAGTTCTTC
CDR3 protein: CASNDRGYNEQFF

V gene: TRBV6-2/TRBV6-3
D gene: NA
J gene: TRBJ2-3
clone size: many
CDR3 DNA: TGTGCCAGCAGTTACTCGAAATTTCGGCCGTATTTT
CDR3 protein: CASSYSKFRPYF

V gene: TRBV20-1
D gene: TRBD2
J gene: TRBJ2-1
clone size: NA
CDR3 DNA: TGCAGTGCCGAACCGGGACTAGCGGGAGGAATCTCCTACAATGAGCAGTTCTTC
CDR3 protein: CSAEPGLAGGISYNEQFF

V gene: TRBV11-2
D gene: TRBD1
J gene: TRBJ2-7
clone size: many
CDR3 DNA: TGTGCCAGCAGCTTGGGACAGGGGGGGCACTACGAGCAGTACTTC
CDR3 protein: CASSLGQGGHYEQYF

V gene: TRBV24-1
D gene: TRBD2
J gene: TRBJ2-1
clone size: many
CDR3 DNA: TGTGCCACCAGTGGCCGACTAGCGGACTCCTACAATGAGCAGTTCTTC
CDR3 protein: CATSGRLADSYNEQFF

V gene: TRBV12-3/TRBV12-4
D gene: TRBD2
J gene: TRBJ2-1
clone size: many
CDR3 DNA: TGTGCCAGCAGTACTGTTCTCCTCGCCGGGACTAGCGGCGGGCAGCAGTTCTTC
CDR3 protein: CASSTVLLAGTSGGQQFF

V gene: TRBV6-5
D gene: TRBD2
J gene: TRBJ2-3
clone size: many
CDR3 DNA: TGTGCCAGCAGTTACTCGACGGGGGGGCGGGAGAGCACAGATACGCAGTATTTT
CDR3 protein: CASSYSTGGRESTDTQYF

V gene: TRBV20-1
D gene: NA
J gene: TRBJ1-5
clone size: NA
CDR3 DNA: TGCAGTGTAGCAGGGAATCAGCCCCAGCATTTT
CDR3 protein: CSVAGNQPQHF

V gene: TRBV7-9
D gene: NA
J gene: TRBJ1-2
clone size: many
CDR3 DNA: TGTGCCATCTATTCAGCTAACTATGGCTACACCTTC
CDR3 protein: CAIYSANYGYTF

V gene: TRBV29-1
D gene: TRBD1
J gene: TRBJ1-3
clone size: many
CDR3 DNA: TGCAGCGGCCCGGGACAGCTCTCTGGAAACACCATATATTTT
CDR3 protein: CSGPGQLSGNTIYF

V gene: TRBV6-5
D gene: NA
J gene: TRBJ2-6
clone size: NA
CDR3 DNA: TGTGCCAGCAGTCCGGGAGTACCTGGGGCCAACGGCCTGACTTTC
CDR3 protein: CASSPGVPGANGLTF

V gene: TRBV4-3
D gene: TRBD1
J gene: TRBJ1-2
clone size: many
CDR3 DNA: TGCGCCAGCAGCCAAGTTGACAGGGGGAAAGGCGGCTACACCTTC
CDR3 protein: CASSQVDRGKGGYTF

V gene: TRBV7-9
D gene: NA
J gene: TRBJ2-7
clone size: few
CDR3 DNA: TGTGCCAGCAGCTTAGGGTTGGGGGAGATAACCTACGAGCAGTACTTC
CDR3 protein: CASSLGLGEITYEQYF

V gene: TRBV18
D gene: NA
J gene: TRBJ1-1
clone size: many
CDR3 DNA: TGTGCCAGCTCACGGGACAAGAACACTGAAGCTTTCTTT
CDR3 protein: CASSRDKNTEAFF

V gene: TRBV24-1
D gene: NA
J gene: TRBJ2-2
clone size: many
CDR3 DNA: TGTGCCACCAGTGATTTGAACAGGGCCACCGGGGAGCTGTTTTTT
CDR3 protein: CATSDLNRATGELFF

V gene: TRBV19
D gene: NA
J gene: TRBJ2-7
clone size: many
CDR3 DNA: TGTGCCAGTAGTTGGTCTGAAGACTACGAGCAGTACTTC
CDR3 protein: CASSWSEDYEQYF

V gene: TRBV29-1
D gene: TRBD1
J gene: TRBJ2-7
clone size: NA
CDR3 DNA: TGCAGCGGGGGACAGGGGACCTACAAGCAGTACTTC
CDR3 protein: CSGGQGTYKQYF

V gene: TRBV23-1
D gene: TRBD1
J gene: TRBJ1-1
clone size: few
CDR3 DNA: TGCGCCAGCAGGAACGACAGGGGGCAGCCCAACACTGAAGCTTTCTTT
CDR3 protein: CASRNDRGQPNTEAFF

V gene: TRBV7-2
D gene: NA
J gene: TRBJ1-4
clone size: many
CDR3 DNA: TGTGCCAGCAGCTTCTGGGCAGGGCAGAAGGAAAAACTGTTTTTT
CDR3 protein: CASSFWAGQKEKLFF

V gene: TRBV2
D gene: NA
J gene: TRBJ2-7
clone size: NA
CDR3 DNA: TGTGCCAGCAGTGCAATGGGTCCCGGGATCTTTTACGAGCAGTACTTC
CDR3 protein: CASSAMGPGIFYEQYF

V gene: TRBV2
D gene: NA
J gene: TRBJ2-5
clone size: many
CDR3 DNA: TGTGCCAGCAACAGACAAGAGACCCAGTACTTC
CDR3 protein: CASNRQETQYF

V gene: TRBV20-1
D gene: NA
J gene: TRBJ2-7
clone size: many
CDR3 DNA: TGCAGTGCTAGAAACTCTATCCTCGACGAGCAGTACTTC
CDR3 protein: CSARNSILDEQYF

V gene: TRBV28
D gene: TRBD1
J gene: TRBJ1-4
clone size: many
CDR3 DNA: TGTGCCAGCAGTTCAATGACAGGGGGGGGGCCTAATGAAAAACTGTTTTTT
CDR3 protein: CASSSMTGGGPNEKLFF

V gene: TRBV10-1
D gene: NA
J gene: TRBJ2-7
clone size: many
CDR3 DNA: TGCGCCAGCAGTAGGGACCTCAGCTCCTACGAGCAGTACTTC
CDR3 protein: CASSRDLSSYEQYF